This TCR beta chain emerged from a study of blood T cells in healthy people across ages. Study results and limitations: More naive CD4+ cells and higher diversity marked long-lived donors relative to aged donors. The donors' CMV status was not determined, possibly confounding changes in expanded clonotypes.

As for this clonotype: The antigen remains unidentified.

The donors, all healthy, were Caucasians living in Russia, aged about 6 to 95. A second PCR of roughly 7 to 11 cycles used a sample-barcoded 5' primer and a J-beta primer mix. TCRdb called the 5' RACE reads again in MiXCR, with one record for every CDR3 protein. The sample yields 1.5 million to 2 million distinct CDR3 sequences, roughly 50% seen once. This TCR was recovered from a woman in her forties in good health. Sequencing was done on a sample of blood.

The CDR3 spells CATAGAGGNQPQHF. CDR3 bases: TGTGCCACCGCAGGGGCGGGAGGCAATCAGCCCCAGCATTTT. This chain connects TRBV10-3 to TRBJ1-5, with D possibly being TRBD1 (6 bases). This CDR3 is 14 amino acids long. Trimming pared 10 bases from V and 2 bases from J, leaving 15 bases between. CDR1 and CDR2 from the germline V gene are ENHRY and SYGVKD.